Listed here are 23 T cell receptor beta chains from one sample, sequenced in a study of HIV-infected patients and healthy controls. Alpha and beta constant-region primers primed reverse transcription of about 500 ng RNA. Each of the alpha and beta chains got its own library through chain-specific third strand synthesis with indices. TCRdb used MiXCR to reprocess the 5' RACE reads, holding one entry per CDR3 protein. Here the sample spans roughly 7,400 distinct CDR3 sequences, about 9.4% being singletons. All unsorted peripheral T cells were captured because whole blood was used without fractionation. Sequences were derived from blood, sampled before antiretroviral therapy. The receptors were gathered from an adult with HIV infection.

In its sample, this clonotype is medium-sized (0.01 to 0.1%). The chain recombines TRBV7-8 with TRBJ2-7; 7 positions agree with TRBD2. Losses at the gene ends were 3 bases for V and 4 bases for J; bases not matched to a gene: 12. CDR1 is SGHVS and CDR2 is FQNEAQ in the germline V gene. The CDR3 sequence is 16 residues long. CDR3 loop: CASSLLAGESVYEQYF. For the CDR3, the DNA is TGTGCCAGCAGCTTGTTGGCGGGGGAGAGCGTATACGAGCAGTACTTC.

This clonotype showed up many times. CDR3 nucleotide sequence: TGCGCCAGCACCAAACAGGGGGCGGCGGTTAATTCACCCCTCCACTTT. This translates into CASTKQGAAVNSPLHF. The chain joins TRBV4-1 to TRBJ1-6, with 9 bases that match TRBD1. The CDR3 has 16 residues. V lost 7 bases, J lost 6 bases, and 10 bases stayed unmatched. Germline V lookup: CDR1 MGHRA, CDR2 YSYEKL.

This clonotype was counted at least ten times. The chain uses TRBV4-2 and TRBJ2-3; 10 nucleotides agree with TRBD2. CDR1 LGHNA and CDR2 YNFKEQ come from the germline V gene. V shed 10 bases and J 1 base; nucleotides not matched to a gene: 11. The CDR3 has 16 residues. The CDR3 nucleotides read TGTGCCACCTCAATGACTAGCGGGCCCCGCACAGATACGCAGTATTTT. The encoded protein is CATSMTSGPRTDTQYF.

In this sample, this clonotype turned up many times. The rearrangement links TRBV7-3 to TRBJ1-1; TRBD1 might be the D (6 bases). In germline, CDR1 is SGHTA, CDR2 FQGTGA. CDR3 length equals 14 residues. V was pared by 2 bases and J by 7 bases, with 14 bases between. The CDR3 is CASSLLQGQNEAFF. CDR3 coding DNA: TGTGCCAGCAGCTTACTTCAGGGGCAAAATGAAGCTTTCTTT.

Ten or more counts support this clonotype. The rearrangement uses TRBV20-1 and TRBJ2-1, with 9 positions matching TRBD2. CDR1 and CDR2 (germline): DFQATT, SNEGSKA (reference sequence). The V and J ends lost 1 base and 10 bases, in that order; junction bases with no gene match: 8. The CDR3 contains 14 residues. CDR3 in DNA: TGCAGTGCTAGAGTTCCAGTCGCGGGGGGGGAGCAGTTCTTC. It translates to CSARVPVAGGEQFF.

The chain recombines TRBV12-3 or TRBV12-4 with TRBJ1-1, with D uncertain. Trimming removed 8 bases at V and 10 bases at J, with 14 bases between. This CDR3 is built from 11 residues. CDR3 sequence (DNA): TGTGCCAGCCCTCTCCCCGGATCAGCTTTCTTT. It is translated as CASPLPGSAFF.

This clonotype occurred a few times. The chain recombines TRBV10-3 with TRBJ2-5; 13 bases are shared with TRBD2. This CDR3 is 19 amino acids long. Trimming at V came to 4 bases and at J to 5 bases, leaving 16 bases not matched to a gene. Looked up from germline, CDR1 is ENHRY and CDR2 is SYGVKD. As DNA, the CDR3 is TGTGCCATCAGTGGCGGTAGACTAGCGGGAGGCCCTCTTCAGGAGACCCAGTACTTC. Protein: CAISGGRLAGGPLQETQYF.

A remark on this clonotype: Mismatch with germline at one junction end may stem from a read error. CDR3 nucleotides: TGTGCCAGCAGAACGAACGGACAGCCCAGCCTCCTCTTT. Its protein is CASRTNGQPSLLF. The V and J genes are TRBV12-3 or TRBV12-4 and TRBJ1-6; maybe TRBD1 (6 bases). The CDR3 consists of 13 residues.

This clonotype was detected many times. CDR3 amino acids: CASSGGGTDTQYF. CDR3 sequence (DNA): TGTGCCAGCAGCGGCGGGGGCACAGATACGCAGTATTTT. The chain links TRBV5-8 to TRBJ2-3; maybe TRBD2 (6 bases). The V gene's germline CDR1 is SGHTS and CDR2 YDEGEE. Deletions cut 4 bases from V and 1 base from J, with 7 bases between. The CDR3 loop spans 13 amino acids.

The chain couples TRBV5-8 to TRBJ1-5, with D maybe TRBD1 (6 bases). The length of the CDR3 is 17 residues. Trimming left V 1 base short and J 2 bases short, with 16 bases between. Germline CDR1 reads SGHTS; CDR2 reads YDEGEE. The DNA for the CDR3 is TGTGCCAGCAGCTTGAAGGGACATAGGCTCGGCAATCAGCCCCAGCATTTT. Translation: CASSLKGHRLGNQPQHF. The variable domain in full, with the rest retrieved from reference TRBV5-8 and TRBJ1-5, is EAGVTQSPTHLIKTRGQQATLRCSPISGHTSVYWYQQALGLGLQFLLWYDEGEERNRGNFPPRFSGRQFPNYSSELNVNALELEDSALYLCASSLKGHRLGNQPQHFGDGTRLSIL.

This clonotype is medium-sized in the sample. The chain uses TRBV18 and TRBJ2-1, with 9 positions matching TRBD1. There are 17 residues in the CDR3. Losses at the gene ends were 4 bases for V and 5 bases for J; bases not matched to a gene: 12. Germline V gene data show CDR1 as KGHSH and CDR2 as LQKENI. The CDR3 sequence is CASSLFNRDRVDNEQFF. CDR3 coding DNA: TGTGCCAGCTCACTGTTTAACCGGGACAGGGTGGACAATGAGCAGTTCTTC. Based on the CDR3 plus reference TRBV18 and TRBJ2-1, the full variable domain is NAGVMQNPRHLVRRRGQEARLRCSPMKGHSHVYWYRQLPEEGLKFMVYLQKENIIDESGMPKERFSAEFPKEGPSILRIQQVVRGDSAAYFCASSLFNRDRVDNEQFFGPGTRLTVL.

This clonotype is categorized as medium-sized (0.01 to 0.1%). This chain links TRBV5-6 with TRBJ2-5, with TRBD1 matching 7 bases. Looked up from germline, CDR1 is SGHDT and CDR2 is YYEEEE. V was pared by 5 bases and J by 5 bases, with 18 bases of the junction left unmatched. The CDR3 consists of 17 residues. In DNA form, the CDR3 reads TGTGCCAGCAGGGGGTCGTTGACAGGGTTCAATTTGGAGACCCAGTACTTC. It is translated as CASRGSLTGFNLETQYF.

This clonotype qualifies as medium-sized. The CDR3 bases are TGCGCCAGCAGTCCGGGACGGGCGACCGGGGAGCTGTTTTTT. Translated: CASSPGRATGELFF. The J gene is TRBJ2-2, the V gene TRBV4-1, with D tentatively TRBD1 or TRBD2 (5 bases each). In germline, CDR1 is MGHRA, CDR2 YSYEKL. Trimming shortened V by 6 bases and J by 5 bases, and 13 bases separated the two germline ends. The CDR3 spans 14 residues.

The chain carries TRBV7-2 and TRBJ2-3; D is perhaps TRBD1 (6 bases). The germline gives CDR1 SGHTA, CDR2 FQGNSA. The CDR3 runs 15 residues. The germline V and J ends were trimmed by 5 bases and 1 base, with 13 bases remaining between them. This CDR3 reads CASSPDAGGTDTQYF. CDR3 DNA sequence: TGTGCCAGCAGCCCAGACGCAGGGGGCACAGATACGCAGTATTTT.

A word on this clonotype: A much larger clone differs by one base, so this may be a read error. The chain couples TRBV5-1 to TRBJ2-2, with 13 bases matching TRBD2. J gave up 7 bases and V 4 bases, and 4 bases lay outside the gene matches. CDR3 size: 15 residues. Looked up from germline, CDR1 is SGHRS and CDR2 is YFSETQ. CDR3 coding DNA: TGCGCCAGCAGCCAATGGACTAGCGGGAGCGGGGAGCTGTTTTTT. Translating gives CASSQWTSGSGELFF.

This clonotype appeared many times. The V call is TRBV7-2, the J call TRBJ2-1, with 8 bases matching TRBD2. The CDR3 is 18 residues long. V was clipped by 3 bases and J by 4 bases; unmatched bases: 14. Germline V gene lookup returns CDR1 SGHTA and CDR2 FQGNSA. CDR3: CASSLESTRLARYNEQFF. The CDR3 nucleotides are TGTGCCAGCAGCTTGGAATCTACTAGACTAGCGCGTTACAATGAGCAGTTCTTC. Full variable domain (outside the CDR3, taken from reference TRBV7-2 and TRBJ2-1): GAGVSQSPSNKVTEKGKDVELRCDPISGHTALYWYRQSLGQGLEFLIYFQGNSAPDKSGLPSDRFSAERTGGSVSTLTIQRTQQEDSAVYLCASSLESTRLARYNEQFFGPGTRLTVL.

This clonotype was detected only a few times. This sequence joins TRBV27 and TRBJ1-1; no definite D call. The V end was cut by 5 bases, the J end by 0 bases, with 10 bases between. Germline CDR1 reads MNHEY; CDR2 reads SMNVEV (reference sequence). The CDR3 contains 14 residues. DNA for the CDR3: TGTGCCAGCAGTCCCCAGCACATGAACACTGAAGCTTTCTTT. As protein: CASSPQHMNTEAFF.

This clonotype was observed at least ten times. V usage is TRBV6-5 and J usage is TRBJ1-1, with D tentatively TRBD1 (6 bases). V was trimmed by 2 bases and J by 11 bases, leaving 18 bases between them. This CDR3 is built from 14 residues. Germline V gives CDR1 MNHEY, CDR2 SVGAGI. The CDR3 here is CASSYERDTSRAFF. The CDR3 DNA reads TGTGCCAGCAGTTACGAGAGGGACACGTCAAGGGCTTTCTTT.

This clonotype was seen repeatedly, ten times or more. The chain has TRBV3-1 and TRBJ2-2; TRBD2 matches 12 bases. V lost 4 bases, J lost 5 bases, and 2 bases stayed unmatched. Germline-derived CDR1 and CDR2 are LGHDT and YNNKEL (reference sequence). The CDR3 totals 15 residues. The CDR3 reads CASSRTSGVTGELFF. CDR3 nucleotide sequence: TGTGCCAGCAGCCGGACTAGCGGGGTGACCGGGGAGCTGTTTTTT. Variable domain in full (rest from reference TRBV3-1 and TRBJ2-2): DTAVSQTPKYLVTQMGNDKSIKCEQNLGHDTMYWYKQDSKKFLKIMFSYNNKELIINETVPNRFSPKSPDKAHLNLHINSLELGDSAVYFCASSRTSGVTGELFFGEGSRLTVL.

This clonotype occurred many times. The CDR3 DNA reads as TGTGCCAGTAGTTTTAAGGAAGGGAGATCCTACGAGCAGTACTTC. Translated, it gives CASSFKEGRSYEQYF. V is TRBV19 and J is TRBJ2-7; TRBD2 is a possible D gene (5 bases). The CDR3 consists of 15 residues. Germline CDR1 reads LNHDA; CDR2 reads SQIVND (reference sequence). V lost 5 bases and J 1 base, leaving 15 bases between the germline ends.

Relative to its sample, this clonotype is medium-sized. The rearrangement links TRBV7-9 to TRBJ2-5, with 7 bases lining up with TRBD1. J gave up 2 bases and V 2 bases, and 2 bases lay outside the gene matches. Per the germline V gene, CDR1 is SEHNR and CDR2 is FQNEAQ (reference sequence). The CDR3 sequence is 14 residues long. CDR3 DNA sequence: TGTGCCAGCAGCTTACCGGGACAGCAAGAGACCCAGTACTTC. Translated, it gives CASSLPGQQETQYF.

In its sample, this clonotype is medium-sized. This chain joins TRBV10-2 and TRBJ2-3; 7 bases are a match to TRBD1. V dropped 4 bases and J dropped 2; count of bases not matched to a gene: 6. This CDR3 has 15 residues. Germline lookup yields CDR1 WSHSY and CDR2 SAAADI. CDR3: CASSAGTEDTDTQYF. CDR3 sequence (DNA): TGCGCCAGCAGTGCCGGGACAGAGGACACAGATACGCAGTATTTT.

Within the sample, this clonotype is medium-sized. The V and J genes are TRBV27 and TRBJ2-7; perhaps TRBD2 as D (5 bases). There are 13 residues in the CDR3. Trimming removed 5 bases from V and 4 bases from J, with 12 bases in between. Germline V CDR1 and CDR2: MNHEY, SMNVEV (reference sequence). The CDR3 nucleotides are TGTGCCAGCAGTCCCGGACTGATGTACGAGCAGTACTTC. Protein: CASSPGLMYEQYF.